The 14 T cell receptor beta chains presented below share a single source sample, sequenced in a study of shared clonotypes between healthy human individuals. Repertoires were generated with immunoSEQ multiplex PCR, while TCRdb's copy carries only in-frame clones and drops some. The sample contains just over 2,000,000 clones, roughly 95% of which appear only once. The sample taken for sequencing was naive CD4+ T cells sorted from blood. Subset: CD45RA+ positively selected. All receptors derive from a man aged 18 to 35 in good health.

Of note for this clone: The same CDR3 is also encoded by other DNA sequences in this sample. The chain recombines TRBV6-5 with TRBJ1-1; TRBD1 aligns across 8 bases. The V and J ends lost 3 bases and 9 bases, in that order; junction bases with no gene match: 3. Germline V lookup: CDR1 MNHEY, CDR2 SVGAGI. This CDR3 region has 12 residues. CDR3 bases: TGTGCCAGCAGTTATGGGACAGGAAAAGCTTTCTTT. Translated: CASSYGTGKAFF.

V usage is TRBV2 and J usage is TRBJ2-7, with TRBD1 matching over 7 bases. This CDR3 comprises 14 residues. With V trimmed by 6 bases and J by 5 bases, 10 bases remained unmatched. Germline values: CDR1 SNHLY, CDR2 FYNNEI. The CDR3 protein is CASSLGQSSNEQYF. The CDR3 DNA follows: TGTGCCAGCAGCCTGGGACAGAGTTCCAACGAGCAGTACTTC. The whole variable domain, remainder taken from reference TRBV2 and TRBJ2-7, is EPEVTQTPSHQVTQMGQEVILRCVPISNHLYFYWYRQILGQKVEFLVSFYNNEISEKSEIFDDQFSVERPDGSNFTLKIRSTKLEDSAMYFCASSLGQSSNEQYFGPGTRLTVT.

The J gene is TRBJ2-3, the V gene TRBV6-5, with TRBD1 identical over 7 bases. Trimming at V came to 6 bases and at J to 4 bases, leaving 10 bases not matched to a gene. This CDR3 spans 15 amino acids. Germline-derived CDR1 and CDR2 are MNHEY and SVGAGI. The DNA for the CDR3 is TGTGCCAGCAGAAAAAACAGGGGATTCCCAGATACGCAGTATTTT. Its translation is CASRKNRGFPDTQYF.

V and J are TRBV14 and TRBJ2-5, with 11 bases matching TRBD2. The CDR3 sequence is 15 residues long. Trimming at V came to 1 base and at J to 5 bases, leaving 3 bases not matched to a gene. CDR1 is SGHDN, CDR2 FVKESK, per germline. CDR3 DNA sequence: TGTGCCAGCAGCCAAGCACTAGCGGGAGTTGAGACCCAGTACTTC. It specifies CASSQALAGVETQYF.

The gene calls are TRBV28 and TRBJ1-2, with D uncertain. V was pared by 4 bases and J by 5 bases, with 11 bases between. This CDR3 has 13 residues. Germline CDR1 MDHEN, CDR2 SYDVKM. The CDR3 spells CASSSPLGYGYTF. CDR3 bases: TGTGCCAGCAGTTCCCCCTTGGGTTATGGCTACACCTTC.

This clone has a single count. The CDR3 loop reads CASSPDWTGQNSPLHF. The CDR3 DNA follows: TGTGCCAGCTCACCCGACTGGACAGGGCAAAATTCACCCCTCCACTTT. The rearrangement links TRBV18 to TRBJ1-6, with 8 bases lining up with TRBD1. Germline CDR1 is KGHSH and CDR2 is LQKENI. The CDR3 runs to 16 residues. J was trimmed by 7 bases and V by 3 bases; bases with no gene match: 8.

The chain has TRBV7-2 and TRBJ2-7, with 10 bases matching TRBD2. The germline gives CDR1 SGHTA, CDR2 FQGNSA. The J segment lost 3 bases and the V segment lost 6 bases, leaving 5 bases of the junction unmatched. The CDR3 is 14 residues long. The CDR3 sequence is CASSSSGRGYEQYF. In DNA form, the CDR3 reads TGTGCCAGCAGTTCTAGCGGGAGAGGCTACGAGCAGTACTTC. The full variable domain, in which reference TRBV7-2 and TRBJ2-7 provide the parts outside the CDR3, is GAGVSQSPSNKVTEKGKDVELRCDPISGHTALYWYRQSLGQGLEFLIYFQGNSAPDKSGLPSDRFSAERTGGSVSTLTIQRTQQEDSAVYLCASSSSGRGYEQYFGPGTRLTVT.

V is TRBV7-9 and J is TRBJ2-7; TRBD2 aligns across 11 bases. CDR1 is SEHNR and CDR2 is FQNEAQ in the germline V gene (reference sequence). Germline trimming cut 5 bases from V and 0 bases from J; bases unmatched to any gene: 6. The length of the CDR3 is 16 residues. CDR3 amino acids: CASSAKTSGTSYEQYF. The CDR3 nucleotides are TGTGCCAGCAGCGCGAAGACTAGCGGGACCTCCTACGAGCAGTACTTC.

CDR3 nucleotides: TGTGCCAGCAGCAACAGTCAGAACACTGAAGCTTTCTTT. Translation gives CASSNSQNTEAFF. The V and J genes are TRBV9 and TRBJ1-1; unclear D gene. The CDR3 has 13 residues. Germline V gene data show CDR1 as SGDLS and CDR2 as YYNGEE. Between the trimmed V and J ends, which lost 4 bases and 1 base, there was a span of 8 bases.

Comment on this clone: This sample also contains other DNA sequences that code for the same CDR3. The chain links TRBV5-5 to TRBJ1-5, with no clear D. The CDR3 is 13 amino acids. Germline V gene lookup returns CDR1 SGHKS and CDR2 YYEKEE (reference sequence). The germline V and J ends were trimmed by 1 base and 2 bases, with 4 bases remaining between them. The CDR3 sequence is CASSLRGNQPQHF. The CDR3 coding sequence is TGTGCCAGCAGCTTGCGGGGCAATCAGCCCCAGCATTTT. Full variable domain (rest looked up from reference TRBV5-5 and TRBJ1-5): DAGVTQSPTHLIKTRGQQVTLRCSPISGHKSVSWYQQVLGQGPQFIFQYYEKEERGRGNFPDRFSARQFPNYSSELNVNALLLGDSALYLCASSLRGNQPQHFGDGTRLSIL.

V gene TRBV11-3 combines with J gene TRBJ2-7; D not certain. With 4 bases removed from V and 5 bases from J, the gap between germline ends came to 12 bases. The V gene's germline CDR1 is SGHNT and CDR2 YENEEA. The CDR3 is 13 amino acids. The CDR3 spells CASSSPGRDEQYF. CDR3 nucleotide sequence: TGTGCCAGCAGCTCCCCAGGACGCGACGAGCAGTACTTC.

This chain uses TRBV6-1 with TRBJ2-7; weak D call: TRBD2 (6 bases). The V end was cut by 7 bases, the J end by 3 bases, with 10 bases between. The CDR3 runs to 12 residues. In germline, CDR1 is MNHNS, CDR2 SASEGT. The CDR3 DNA follows: TGTGCCAGCACGGGAGTGGGCTACGAGCAGTACTTC. Translated, it gives CASTGVGYEQYF.

In its sample, this clone was seen a few times. The gene calls are TRBV2 and TRBJ2-7; D tentatively reads TRBD1 or TRBD2 (5 bases each). V lost 10 bases, J lost 6 bases, and 16 bases lay in between. The CDR3 extends over 12 amino acids. CDR1 is SNHLY and CDR2 is FYNNEI in the germline V gene. The CDR3 loop reads CATSPGHREQYF. For the CDR3, the DNA is TGTGCCACCTCCCCGGGGCATCGCGAGCAGTACTTC. The whole variable domain, remainder taken from reference TRBV2 and TRBJ2-7, is EPEVTQTPSHQVTQMGQEVILRCVPISNHLYFYWYRQILGQKVEFLVSFYNNEISEKSEIFDDQFSVERPDGSNFTLKIRSTKLEDSAMYFCATSPGHREQYFGPGTRLTVT.

The chain links TRBV5-1 to TRBJ2-2; D might be TRBD1 (5 bases). With 4 bases removed from V and 0 bases from J, the gap between germline ends came to 10 bases. CDR3 length: 15 amino acids. Germline-derived CDR1 and CDR2 are SGHRS and YFSETQ. The CDR3 DNA sequence: TGCGCCAGCAGCCCCCGACAGACGAACACCGGGGAGCTGTTTTTT. This codes for CASSPRQTNTGELFF.